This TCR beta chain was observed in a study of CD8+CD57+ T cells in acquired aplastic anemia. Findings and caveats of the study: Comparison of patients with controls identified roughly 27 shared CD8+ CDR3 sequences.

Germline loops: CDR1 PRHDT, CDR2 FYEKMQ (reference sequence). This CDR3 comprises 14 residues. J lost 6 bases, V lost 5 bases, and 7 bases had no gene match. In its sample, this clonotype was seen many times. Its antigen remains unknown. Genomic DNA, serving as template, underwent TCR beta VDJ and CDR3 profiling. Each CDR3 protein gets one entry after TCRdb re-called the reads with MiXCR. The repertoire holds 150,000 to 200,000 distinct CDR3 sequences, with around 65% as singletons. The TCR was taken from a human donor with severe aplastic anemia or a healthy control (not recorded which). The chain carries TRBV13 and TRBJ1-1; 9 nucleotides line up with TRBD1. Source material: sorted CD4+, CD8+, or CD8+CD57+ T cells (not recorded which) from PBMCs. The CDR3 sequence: CASSAGQGTPEAFF. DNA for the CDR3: TGTGCCAGCAGCGCGGGACAGGGAACTCCTGAAGCTTTCTTT.